This paragraph covers one T cell receptor beta chain sequence. Using immunoSEQ multiplex PCR, the repertoire was profiled, and TCRdb retains in-frame clones only, with some absent. The table records fewer than 95,000 clones, over 80% of them present only once. Stated time point: pretreatment peripheral blood. Per-patient samples, pretreatment and on-treatment, numbered 1 to 8. The source of the sample is a study of PD-L1 blockade in urothelial cancer. Study overall: About 90% of the roughly 30 patients were men with bladder-origin urothelial cancer. Prior chemotherapy in patients spanned 0 to 3 regimens. A median blood sample held about 140,000 T cells and approximately 84,000 unique TCRs.

Between the trimmed V and J ends, which lost 6 bases and 0 bases, there was a span of 6 bases. Germline lookup yields CDR1 LNHDA and CDR2 SQIVND (reference sequence). CDR3 length equals 13 residues. Specimen: PBMCs, collected around atezolizumab (anti-PD-L1) treatment. The gene calls are TRBV19 and TRBJ2-4; D call uncertain. The source is a man aged 55 to 70 with urothelial cancer. This CDR3 is CASRGIAKNIQYF. The CDR3 region has the DNA TGTGCCAGTAGGGGCATAGCCAAAAACATTCAGTACTTC. The variable domain in full, completed from reference TRBV19 and TRBJ2-4, reads DGGITQSPKYLFRKEGQNVTLSCEQNLNHDAMYWYRQDPGQGLRLIYYSQIVNDFQKGDIAEGYSVSREKKESFPLTVTSAQKNPTAFYLCASRGIAKNIQYFGAGTRLSVL.